Below, 29 T cell receptor beta chains from the same sample are listed, as sequenced in a study of spatial heterogeneity in lung cancer. No antigen is known for these receptors. Broader study findings: Mutation counts in tumors were tracked by counts of expanded intratumoral alpha and beta TCRs.

As for time point: sample taken at primary tumor resection. TCRdb itself ran the 5' RACE reads through MiXCR, one entry per CDR3 protein. The sample includes roughly 260 distinct CDR3 sequences, roughly 24% of them seen just once. The sample here was lung tumor tissue, taken at surgery. Receptor source: a female donor with early-stage non-small cell lung cancer.

Notes on this clonotype: A library made for alpha chains picked up this beta chain off target, so its size means little. The chain recombines TRBV19 with TRBJ2-7; 7 positions match TRBD1. In germline, CDR1 is LNHDA, CDR2 SQIVND (reference sequence). This CDR3 is 14 amino acids long. V lost 4 bases, J lost 0 bases, and 3 bases stayed unmatched. The CDR3 coding sequence is TGTGCCAGTAGTACTGGGACAGCCTCCTACGAGCAGTACTTC. Its protein product is CASSTGTASYEQYF.

Remarks on this clonotype: This beta chain lies outside the target of a library built for alpha chains; its clone size means little. The chain carries TRBV9 and TRBJ2-5; possibly TRBD1 for D (6 bases). Germline V gene lookup returns CDR1 SGDLS and CDR2 YYNGEE. CDR3 length equals 14 residues. V shed 4 bases and J shed 7 bases, with 17 bases lying between them. The CDR3 DNA reads as TGTGCCAGCAGCACATACAGGGACCAGGGGACCCAGTACTTC. This translates into CASSTYRDQGTQYF.

Turning to this clonotype: This beta chain came through as a stray read in a library set up for alpha chains, and its size says little. The rearrangement uses TRBV29-1 and TRBJ2-7, with D perhaps being TRBD1 or TRBD2 (5 bases each). Germline V lookup: CDR1 SQVTM, CDR2 ANQGSEA. V gave up 6 bases and J gave up 2 bases, with 11 bases separating them. The CDR3 has 12 amino acids. The CDR3 DNA sequence: TGCAGCGTCCGGGACGGGACCTACGAGCAGTACTTC. This sequence encodes CSVRDGTYEQYF.

This clonotype came up a few times. For a library built for alpha chains, this beta chain is a stray read; little rests on its size. This rearrangement joins TRBV6-2 or TRBV6-3 to TRBJ2-7; TRBD2 agrees at 11 bases. V dropped 5 bases and J dropped 0; count of bases not matched to a gene: 3. Germline V gene data show CDR1 as MNHEY and CDR2 as SVGEGT. This CDR3 has 15 amino acids. CDR3 nucleotides: TGTGCCAGCAGTGAGGGACTAGCGGACTCCTACGAGCAGTACTTC. Its protein product is CASSEGLADSYEQYF.

Turning to this clonotype: The size of this beta chain means little, since it is a stray read in a library made for alpha chains. This chain uses TRBV7-2 with TRBJ2-5; D unresolved. Trimming removed 6 bases from V and 2 bases from J, with 7 bases in between. CDR3 size: 12 residues. The germline CDR1 and CDR2 sequences are SGHTA and FQGNSA. As DNA, the CDR3 is TGTGCCAGCAGTTACACGCAAGAGACCCAGTACTTC. Protein: CASSYTQETQYF.

Points on this clonotype: The size of this beta chain means little, since it is a stray read in a library made for alpha chains. The gene calls are TRBV6-5 and TRBJ1-2, with D possibly matching TRBD1 (5 bases). The V gene lost 3 bases and the J gene lost 7 bases, with 6 bases spanning the gap. From germline, CDR1 is MNHEY and CDR2 SVGAGI. CDR3 size: 11 residues. CDR3 DNA sequence: TGTGCCAGCAGTTATGGGGGTGGCTACACCTTC. Its protein is CASSYGGGYTF.

A few counts support this clonotype. For a library built for alpha chains, this beta chain is a stray read; little rests on its size. V and J are TRBV6-4 and TRBJ2-7, with D unresolved. The CDR3 totals 14 residues. The V and J ends lost 6 bases and 0 bases respectively, with 12 bases between them. Germline CDR1 reads MRHNA; CDR2 reads SNTAGT. This CDR3 is CASRPTVASYEQYF. The CDR3 DNA follows: TGTGCCAGCAGACCGACCGTAGCCTCCTACGAGCAGTACTTC.

Concerning this clonotype itself: Since it is a stray read in a library aimed at alpha chains, this beta chain has a size that is not meaningful. The CDR3 region is CASSLRYEQYF. In DNA form, the CDR3 reads TGTGCCAGCAGTTTAAGATACGAGCAGTACTTC. The chain joins TRBV28 to TRBJ2-7, with D unclear. This CDR3 spans 11 amino acids. Trimming stripped 2 bases from V and 4 bases from J, with 3 bases between. Germline values: CDR1 MDHEN, CDR2 SYDVKM.

A remark on this clonotype: Found in a library prepared for alpha chains, this beta chain is an off-target read, and its abundance has little meaning. This chain connects TRBV3-1 to TRBJ2-1, with TRBD1 as a possible D gene (6 bases). CDR3 length equals 13 residues. Looked up from germline, CDR1 is LGHDT and CDR2 is YNNKEL (reference sequence). V lost 5 bases and J 4 bases, leaving 9 bases between the germline ends. The CDR3 DNA reads as TGTGCCAGCAGCTCCACAGGGTACAATGAGCAGTTCTTC. Translated: CASSSTGYNEQFF.

As to this clonotype: Little can be read into the size of this beta chain, an off-target read in a library designed for alpha chains. The chain recombines TRBV5-4 with TRBJ2-7; the D is unclear. CDR1 is SGHNT and CDR2 is YYREEE in the germline V gene (reference sequence). This CDR3 is built from 14 residues. V gave up 0 bases and J gave up 8 bases, with 15 bases separating them. This CDR3 reads CASSLGSLEDKQYF. CDR3 nucleotides: TGTGCCAGCAGCTTGGGCAGTCTCGAAGACAAGCAGTACTTC.

Judged by abundance, this clonotype is hyperexpanded. This beta chain turned up in a library designed for alpha chains; as an off-target read, its abundance says little. The chain uses TRBV24-1 and TRBJ2-2; possible D gene TRBD2, 5 bases. Germline-derived CDR1 and CDR2 are KGHDR and SFDVKD. The CDR3 runs to 14 residues. Trimming left V 5 bases short and J 3 bases short, with 9 bases between. The CDR3 here is CATSAAGYTGELFF. The CDR3 coding sequence is TGTGCCACCAGTGCGGCGGGCTACACCGGGGAGCTGTTTTTT.

In its sample, this clonotype was seen a few times. Found in a library prepared for alpha chains, this beta chain is an off-target read, and its abundance has little meaning. This chain links TRBV28 with TRBJ2-5; no clear D gene. There are 12 residues in the CDR3. The ends were cut back, 5 bases at V and 2 bases at J, with 6 bases in the middle. The germline CDR1 and CDR2 sequences are MDHEN and SYDVKM. The DNA for the CDR3 is TGTGCCAGCAGTCCGGAACAAGAGACCCAGTACTTC. Translation gives CASSPEQETQYF.

This clonotype was recorded a few times. This beta chain is a stray sequence in a library constructed for alpha chains; its clone size is not meaningful. CDR3 loop: CAWTTLDSYEQYF. DNA of the CDR3: TGTGCCTGGACTACCCTTGACTCCTACGAGCAGTACTTC. J is TRBJ2-7 and V is TRBV30; D not certain. Germline CDR1 is GTSNPN and CDR2 is SVGIG (reference sequence). The CDR3 consists of 13 residues. V lost 4 bases and J 0 bases, leaving 10 bases between the germline ends.

This clonotype appeared a few times. This beta chain is a stray sequence in a library constructed for alpha chains; its clone size is not meaningful. This CDR3 is CASSFLSGEQFF. CDR3 sequence (DNA): TGTGCCAGCAGTTTTTTATCCGGTGAGCAGTTCTTC. This chain uses TRBV12-3 or TRBV12-4 with TRBJ2-1, with D uncertain. V dropped 3 bases and J dropped 9 bases, with 9 bases sitting between them. This CDR3 has 12 residues.

This clonotype has more than one count but fewer than ten. This beta chain represents an off-target read in a library built for alpha chains; its size is of limited meaning. The V gene is TRBV5-6, the J gene TRBJ2-1; D might be TRBD2 (5 bases). The CDR3 is 12 amino acids. Deletions cut 10 bases from V and 3 bases from J, with 11 bases between. CDR1 is SGHDT and CDR2 is YYEEEE in the germline V gene. This CDR3 is CASGLDYNEQFF. CDR3 sequence (DNA): TGTGCCTCGGGGTTAGACTACAATGAGCAGTTCTTC.

By share, this clonotype counts as large. Found in a library prepared for alpha chains, this beta chain is an off-target read, and its abundance has little meaning. The rearrangement links TRBV4-3 to TRBJ2-1; D is undetermined. This CDR3 has 12 amino acids. V shed 3 bases and J shed 8 bases, with 8 bases lying between them. From germline, CDR1 is LGHNA and CDR2 YSLEER. CDR3 in amino acids: CASSQFGDEQFF. The CDR3 DNA reads as TGCGCCAGCAGCCAGTTTGGCGATGAGCAGTTCTTC.

This clonotype was found a few times. This beta chain turned up in a library designed for alpha chains; as an off-target read, its abundance says little. The V and J genes are TRBV29-1 and TRBJ2-3, with D possibly matching TRBD2 (6 bases). The ends were cut back, 4 bases at V and 6 bases at J, with 8 bases in the middle. Germline V CDR1 and CDR2: SQVTM, ANQGSEA. The CDR3 is 11 amino acids. The CDR3: CSVGEADTQYF. In DNA form, the CDR3 reads TGCAGCGTTGGGGAGGCTGATACGCAGTATTTT.

By share of the sample, this clonotype is large. Found in a library prepared for alpha chains, this beta chain is an off-target read, and its abundance has little meaning. The V and J genes are TRBV29-1 and TRBJ2-1; D not resolved. CDR1 SQVTM and CDR2 ANQGSEA come from the germline V gene. The V end was cut by 0 bases, the J end by 2 bases, with 8 bases between. The CDR3 has 14 residues. This CDR3 is CSVEDLLAYNEQFF. As DNA, the CDR3 is TGCAGCGTTGAAGATCTCCTAGCCTACAATGAGCAGTTCTTC.

By share of the sample, this clonotype is large (0.1 to 1%). For a library built for alpha chains, this beta chain is a stray read; little rests on its size. The chain carries TRBV7-9 and TRBJ2-2; weak D call: TRBD2 (6 bases). Trimming left V 3 bases short and J 0 bases short, with 8 bases between. The CDR3 is 15 amino acids. CDR1 and CDR2 (germline): SEHNR, FQNEAQ (reference sequence). CDR3 coding DNA: TGTGCCAGCAGCTTTTCGGGGGCGAACACCGGGGAGCTGTTTTTT. This encodes CASSFSGANTGELFF.

This clonotype was detected a few times. This beta chain came through as a stray read in a library set up for alpha chains, and its size says little. This rearrangement joins TRBV20-1 to TRBJ2-2, with D uncertain. This CDR3 contains 14 residues. The germline V gene encodes CDR1 DFQATT and CDR2 SNEGSKA (reference sequence). The V and J ends lost 3 bases and 0 bases respectively, with 8 bases between them. CDR3 amino acids: CSASRQTNTGELFF. The CDR3, as DNA: TGCAGTGCTAGTAGGCAGACGAACACCGGGGAGCTGTTTTTT.

The sample holds one count of this clonotype. The library was prepared for alpha chains; this beta chain is a stray read, so its frequency means little. The V gene is TRBV5-1, the J gene TRBJ2-7; perhaps TRBD2 as D (5 bases). Trimming stripped 9 bases from V and 5 bases from J, with 18 bases between. CDR3 size: 13 residues. Germline assignment: CDR1 SGHRS and CDR2 YFSETQ. CDR3 DNA: TGCGCCACGCCCGACGGGGATCCCCACGAGCAGTACTTC. It encodes CATPDGDPHEQYF.

By frequency in the sample, this clonotype is large. Since the library was made to target alpha chains, this beta chain is a stray read and its abundance is not meaningful. The rearrangement joins TRBV5-1 to TRBJ1-2; tentative D call: TRBD1 (5 bases). This CDR3 comprises 13 residues. Germline CDR1 and CDR2: SGHRS and YFSETQ. Trimming left V 4 bases short and J 4 bases short, with 11 bases between. The CDR3 DNA sequence: TGCGCCAGCAGCCCCATTAGGGGCTATGGCTACACCTTC. Its protein is CASSPIRGYGYTF. Together with reference TRBV5-1 and TRBJ1-2, the CDR3 gives the full variable domain: KAGVTQTPRYLIKTRGQQVTLSCSPISGHRSVSWYQQTPGQGLQFLFEYFSETQRNKGNFPGRFSGRQFSNSRSEMNVSTLELGDSALYLCASSPIRGYGYTFGSGTRLTVV.

This clonotype was picked up a small number of times. A library prepared for alpha chains yielded this beta chain as an off-target read; its size is of little meaning. V is TRBV28 and J is TRBJ1-2; 7 bases fit TRBD1. Germline CDR1 MDHEN, CDR2 SYDVKM. This CDR3 spans 13 amino acids. Trimming removed 11 bases from V and 5 bases from J; junction bases left unmatched: 11. The CDR3 loop reads CAAALQGEYGYTF. The CDR3 coding sequence is TGTGCCGCAGCGCTTCAGGGGGAGTATGGCTACACCTTC.

Comment on this clonotype: This beta chain is an off-target read within a library intended for alpha chains, so its frequency means little. The chain carries TRBV6-2 or TRBV6-3 and TRBJ2-7; tentatively, D is TRBD2 (5 bases). Germline CDR1 and CDR2: MNHEY and SVGEGT. The CDR3 totals 11 residues. The germline V and J ends were trimmed by 5 bases and 6 bases, with 8 bases remaining between them. The CDR3 sequence: CASSTGIEQYF. The CDR3 DNA reads TGTGCCAGCAGTACCGGGATCGAGCAGTACTTC.

A few counts support this clonotype. This beta chain was picked up by a library intended for alpha chains and is off target, so its count carries little meaning. This chain connects TRBV20-1 to TRBJ2-1, with TRBD2 matching over 12 bases. The CDR3 is 17 residues long. Germline CDR1 DFQATT, CDR2 SNEGSKA (reference sequence). The junction had 11 bases not matched to a gene; V was cut back by 0 bases and J by 8 bases. The CDR3 DNA follows: TGCAGTGCTAGAGATCGGGCTAGCGGGAGGGTTATCGATGAGCAGTTCTTC. It encodes CSARDRASGRVIDEQFF.

This clonotype was observed a handful of times. This beta chain is an off-target read within a library intended for alpha chains, so its frequency means little. The chain links TRBV5-1 to TRBJ1-6; D perhaps matches TRBD1 (6 bases). V lost 0 bases and J 2 bases, leaving 6 bases between the germline ends. CDR1 and CDR2 from the germline V gene are SGHRS and YFSETQ. The CDR3 consists of 15 residues. Here the CDR3 DNA reads TGCGCCAGCAGCTTGGGGGACACCTATAATTCACCCCTCCACTTT. Encoded protein: CASSLGDTYNSPLHF.

In its sample, this clonotype ranks as hyperexpanded. This beta chain represents an off-target read in a library built for alpha chains; its size is of limited meaning. V gene TRBV6-2 or TRBV6-3 combines with J gene TRBJ2-1; D may be TRBD1 (5 bases). This CDR3 is built from 13 residues. CDR1 is MNHEY and CDR2 is SVGEGT in the germline V gene. V lost 2 bases, J lost 8 bases, and 10 bases lay in between. The CDR3: CASSYGAEYEQFF. CDR3 coding DNA: TGTGCCAGCAGTTACGGGGCCGAGTATGAGCAGTTCTTC.

With respect to this clonotype: As an off-target read in a library built for alpha chains, this beta chain has a frequency of little significance. The CDR3 spells CASKQADTQYF. In DNA form, the CDR3 reads TGCGCCAGCAAACAAGCGGATACGCAGTATTTT. The chain carries TRBV10-2 and TRBJ2-3; D ambiguous. The germline V gene encodes CDR1 WSHSY and CDR2 SAAADI. The CDR3 extends over 11 amino acids. The germline V and J ends were trimmed by 7 bases and 6 bases, with 8 bases remaining between them.

Concerning this clonotype itself: A library prepared for alpha chains yielded this beta chain as an off-target read; its size is of little meaning. The J gene is TRBJ2-7, the V gene TRBV10-3; TRBD2 is a possible D gene (5 bases). This CDR3 contains 15 residues. Germline V gene lookup returns CDR1 ENHRY and CDR2 SYGVKD. The germline V and J ends were trimmed by 0 bases and 2 bases, with 11 bases remaining between them. The CDR3 spells CAISESLAVAYEQYF. The CDR3 DNA is TGTGCCATCAGTGAGTCCCTAGCAGTGGCCTACGAGCAGTACTTC.